The 2 T cell receptor beta chains in this list originate from one sample, sequenced in a study of blood T cell repertoires in COVID-19. Repertoires were generated with immunoSEQ multiplex PCR, while TCRdb's copy carries only in-frame clones and drops some. The sample has approximately 300,000 clones, approximately 86% seen once. The material sequenced was peripheral blood. These receptors all come from a man aged 18 to 29 with active or convalescent COVID-19.

The rearrangement links TRBV10-2 to TRBJ2-7; 12 nucleotides match TRBD2. V gave up 0 bases and J gave up 3 bases; unmatched junction bases: 6. The CDR3 length is 17 residues. The germline CDR1 and CDR2 sequences are WSHSY and SAAADI. CDR3 amino acids: CASSESSLAGGGYEQYF. The CDR3 nucleotides are TGCGCCAGCAGTGAGTCGTCTCTAGCGGGAGGGGGCTACGAGCAGTACTTC.

V gene TRBV5-1 combines with J gene TRBJ2-1, with D possibly being TRBD2 (5 bases). CDR3 length: 13 amino acids. CDR1 and CDR2 from the germline V gene are SGHRS and YFSETQ. The germline V and J ends were trimmed by 3 bases and 4 bases, with 8 bases remaining between them. The CDR3 reads CASSWTGYNEQFF. In nucleotides, the CDR3 is TGCGCCAGCAGCTGGACTGGTTACAATGAGCAGTTCTTC.